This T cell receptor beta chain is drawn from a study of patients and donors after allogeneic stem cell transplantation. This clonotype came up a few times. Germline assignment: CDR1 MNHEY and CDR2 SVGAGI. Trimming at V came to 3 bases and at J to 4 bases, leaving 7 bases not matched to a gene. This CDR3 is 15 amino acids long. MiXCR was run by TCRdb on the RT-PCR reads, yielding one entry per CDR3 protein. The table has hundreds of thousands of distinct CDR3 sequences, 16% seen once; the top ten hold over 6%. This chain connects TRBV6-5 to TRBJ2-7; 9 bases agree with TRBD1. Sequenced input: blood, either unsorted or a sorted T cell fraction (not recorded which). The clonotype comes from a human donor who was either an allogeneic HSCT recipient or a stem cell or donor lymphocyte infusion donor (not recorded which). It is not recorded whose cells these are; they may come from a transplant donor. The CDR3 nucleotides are TGTGCCAGCAGTTATGGGACAGGGTCTCTTTACGAGCAGTACTTC. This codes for CASSYGTGSLYEQYF.